The rows below give T cell receptor beta chains drawn from one sample of a study of blood T cell repertoires in COVID-19. The assay was immunoSEQ multiplex PCR, and TCRdb's table has in-frame clones only and misses some. The sample consists of 35,000 to 50,000 clones, just under 70% of them appearing once. The sample was peripheral blood. Receptor source: a man older than 75 with acute or convalescent COVID-19. The CDR3 runs from the conserved cysteine through the conserved F or W. Each record gives: clone size, CDR3 length, D gene, V gene, J gene, CDR3 DNA, CDR3 protein. The D gene is left open where the match is weak. The size of a clone is reported for some rows only, either as once, few or many, or as a class for expanded clones.

abundance: NA; len: 20; d_gene: TRBD2; v_gene: TRBV9; j_gene: TRBJ2-1; CDR3nt: TGTGCCAGCAGCCCATCGCCTCGGGGACTAGCGGGAAGGTCCGGGGATGAGCAGTTCTTC; CDR3aa: CASSPSPRGLAGRSGDEQFF
abundance: once; len: 12; d_gene: NA; v_gene: TRBV27; j_gene: TRBJ2-7; CDR3nt: TGTGCCAGCTTTTCCTCTTCCTACGAGCAGTACTTC; CDR3aa: CASFSSSYEQYF
abundance: NA; len: 14; d_gene: NA; v_gene: TRBV6-6; j_gene: TRBJ1-3; CDR3nt: TGTGCCAGCAGTTCGGACATCTCTGGAAACACCATATATTTT; CDR3aa: CASSSDISGNTIYF
abundance: NA; len: 13; d_gene: NA; v_gene: TRBV12-3/TRBV12-4; j_gene: TRBJ1-5; CDR3nt: TGTGCCAGCAGTAACAGGGTCCCTCAGCCCCAGCATTTT; CDR3aa: CASSNRVPQPQHF
abundance: NA; len: 15; d_gene: NA; v_gene: TRBV6-5; j_gene: TRBJ2-1; CDR3nt: TGTGCCAGCACTTCAGGGTCCAGCTCCTACAATGAGCAGTTCTTC; CDR3aa: CASTSGSSSYNEQFF
abundance: NA; len: 14; d_gene: TRBD1; v_gene: TRBV6-5; j_gene: TRBJ1-2; CDR3nt: TGTGCCAGCACTGGGACAGGGGAGGTCTATGGCTACACCTTC; CDR3aa: CASTGTGEVYGYTF
abundance: NA; len: 17; d_gene: NA; v_gene: TRBV15; j_gene: TRBJ2-5; CDR3nt: TGTGCCACCAGCAGAGGAACAGGGTCTTGGGTCCAAGAGACCCAGTACTTC; CDR3aa: CATSRGTGSWVQETQYF
abundance: NA; len: 15; d_gene: NA; v_gene: TRBV19; j_gene: TRBJ2-7; CDR3nt: TGTGCCAGTAGTATCTCGGCCAGGGTCTCCTACGAGCAGTACTTC; CDR3aa: CASSISARVSYEQYF
abundance: few; len: 15; d_gene: TRBD1; v_gene: TRBV6-5; j_gene: TRBJ1-5; CDR3nt: TGTGCCAGCAGAGCCGGGACAGGGGAATCTCAGCCCCAGCATTTT; CDR3aa: CASRAGTGESQPQHF
abundance: few; len: 16; d_gene: NA; v_gene: TRBV5-1; j_gene: TRBJ1-4; CDR3nt: TGCGCCAGCAGCTTGCTGAACGGAGCAACTAATGAAAAACTGTTTTTT; CDR3aa: CASSLLNGATNEKLFF
abundance: NA; len: 16; d_gene: TRBD2; v_gene: TRBV12-5; j_gene: TRBJ2-2; CDR3nt: TGTGCTAGTGGTTTGTCTGCGGGGGGACCACCCGGAGAGCTGTTTTTT; CDR3aa: CASGLSAGGPPGELFF
abundance: NA; len: 12; d_gene: TRBD1; v_gene: TRBV7-3; j_gene: TRBJ1-1; CDR3nt: TGTGCCAGCAGCCAACCAGGGGGTGAAGCTTTCTTT; CDR3aa: CASSQPGGEAFF
abundance: once; len: 18; d_gene: TRBD1; v_gene: TRBV18; j_gene: TRBJ1-3; CDR3nt: TGTGCCAGCTCACCACTCCTGACAGGGGCCCTCTCTGGAAACACCATATATTTT; CDR3aa: CASSPLLTGALSGNTIYF
abundance: NA; len: 15; d_gene: NA; v_gene: TRBV4-2; j_gene: TRBJ1-2; CDR3nt: TGTGCCAGCAGCCAAGATAGGGGTGACGACTATGGCTACACCTTC; CDR3aa: CASSQDRGDDYGYTF
abundance: NA; len: 16; d_gene: NA; v_gene: TRBV5-4; j_gene: TRBJ2-4; CDR3nt: TGTGCCAGCAGTGAGTCGCCGGGAGTGCCCAAAAACATTCAGTACTTC; CDR3aa: CASSESPGVPKNIQYF
abundance: NA; len: 13; d_gene: NA; v_gene: TRBV5-5; j_gene: TRBJ2-1; CDR3nt: TGTGCCAGCAGTTCCGGGGGCTACAATGAGCAGTTCTTC; CDR3aa: CASSSGGYNEQFF
abundance: NA; len: 16; d_gene: TRBD1; v_gene: TRBV6-5; j_gene: TRBJ2-7; CDR3nt: TGTGCCAGCAGTTACCAGACAGGGGATTCCCGCTACGAGCAGTACTTC; CDR3aa: CASSYQTGDSRYEQYF
abundance: NA; len: 16; d_gene: TRBD2; v_gene: TRBV6-1; j_gene: TRBJ2-7; CDR3nt: TGTGCCAGCAGTGCCGCCAGACTAGCGGGAGGGCAAGAGCAGTACTTC; CDR3aa: CASSAARLAGGQEQYF
abundance: few; len: 14; d_gene: NA; v_gene: TRBV2; j_gene: TRBJ1-6; CDR3nt: TGTGCCAGCAAACGGGACACGCTAAATTCACCCCTCCACTTT; CDR3aa: CASKRDTLNSPLHF
abundance: NA; len: 17; d_gene: TRBD2; v_gene: TRBV7-2; j_gene: TRBJ2-1; CDR3nt: TGTGCCAGCAGCTTAGCGTCCTTCGGGACTAGCGGGGGGAGCCCGTTCTTC; CDR3aa: CASSLASFGTSGGSPFF
abundance: NA; len: 11; d_gene: NA; v_gene: TRBV12-3/TRBV12-4; j_gene: TRBJ2-3; CDR3nt: TGTGCCAGCAGTTTCATCGATACGCAGTATTTT; CDR3aa: CASSFIDTQYF
abundance: NA; len: 14; d_gene: TRBD2; v_gene: TRBV5-1; j_gene: TRBJ2-2; CDR3nt: TGCGCCAGCAGAGCCGGGACTAGCTCCGGGGAGCTGTTTTTT; CDR3aa: CASRAGTSSGELFF
abundance: NA; len: 16; d_gene: NA; v_gene: TRBV6-5; j_gene: TRBJ2-7; CDR3nt: TGTGCCAGCAGTTCGACCGCGAGGGACACGAGTTACGAGCAGTACTTC; CDR3aa: CASSSTARDTSYEQYF
abundance: NA; len: 16; d_gene: TRBD1; v_gene: TRBV11-2; j_gene: TRBJ1-1; CDR3nt: TGTGCCAGCAGCTTAGGTCAGGGACAGTATGACACTGAAGCTTTCTTT; CDR3aa: CASSLGQGQYDTEAFF
abundance: few; len: 14; d_gene: NA; v_gene: TRBV6-2/TRBV6-3; j_gene: TRBJ1-2; CDR3nt: TGTGCCAGCAGCCGAGGACAGAGCCCTTATGGCTACACCTTC; CDR3aa: CASSRGQSPYGYTF
abundance: NA; len: 12; d_gene: TRBD2; v_gene: TRBV29-1; j_gene: TRBJ2-5; CDR3nt: TGCAGCGTTGGACTAGCGCAAGAGACCCAGTACTTC; CDR3aa: CSVGLAQETQYF
abundance: NA; len: 15; d_gene: TRBD1; v_gene: TRBV18; j_gene: TRBJ1-4; CDR3nt: TGTGCCAGCTCACCGTTTGACAGGGGAGGCGAAAAACTGTTTTTT; CDR3aa: CASSPFDRGGEKLFF
abundance: NA; len: 16; d_gene: TRBD2; v_gene: TRBV19; j_gene: TRBJ2-2; CDR3nt: TGTGCCAGTAGATCAAGCGGGGGGGCGAACACCGGGGAGCTGTTTTTT; CDR3aa: CASRSSGGANTGELFF
abundance: NA; len: 16; d_gene: TRBD2; v_gene: TRBV7-8; j_gene: TRBJ2-5; CDR3nt: TGTGCCAGCAGCTCCCGGACTAGCGGGAGTATAGAGACCCAGTACTTC; CDR3aa: CASSSRTSGSIETQYF
abundance: few; len: 15; d_gene: NA; v_gene: TRBV25-1; j_gene: TRBJ1-1; CDR3nt: TGTGCCAGCAGTGCTCGGGAGGGCCTGAACACTGAAGCTTTCTTT; CDR3aa: CASSAREGLNTEAFF
abundance: NA; len: 16; d_gene: TRBD2; v_gene: TRBV27; j_gene: TRBJ2-2; CDR3nt: TGTGCCAGCAGTTCTACCAGCGGGGGAGCCACCGGGGAGCTGTTTTTT; CDR3aa: CASSSTSGGATGELFF
abundance: few; len: 13; d_gene: TRBD1; v_gene: TRBV2; j_gene: TRBJ1-2; CDR3nt: TGTGCCAGCGGTTTACAGGGGGCTTTGGGCTACACCTTC; CDR3aa: CASGLQGALGYTF
abundance: NA; len: 16; d_gene: NA; v_gene: TRBV4-3; j_gene: TRBJ2-1; CDR3nt: TGCGCCAGCAGCCAAGGCCAAACAGGGTGGGACAATGAGCAGTTCTTC; CDR3aa: CASSQGQTGWDNEQFF
abundance: NA; len: 16; d_gene: NA; v_gene: TRBV3-1/TRBV3-2; j_gene: TRBJ1-3; CDR3nt: TGTGCCAGCAGCCAAGGGGTCGGGAGCTCTGGAAACACCATATATTTT; CDR3aa: CASSQGVGSSGNTIYF